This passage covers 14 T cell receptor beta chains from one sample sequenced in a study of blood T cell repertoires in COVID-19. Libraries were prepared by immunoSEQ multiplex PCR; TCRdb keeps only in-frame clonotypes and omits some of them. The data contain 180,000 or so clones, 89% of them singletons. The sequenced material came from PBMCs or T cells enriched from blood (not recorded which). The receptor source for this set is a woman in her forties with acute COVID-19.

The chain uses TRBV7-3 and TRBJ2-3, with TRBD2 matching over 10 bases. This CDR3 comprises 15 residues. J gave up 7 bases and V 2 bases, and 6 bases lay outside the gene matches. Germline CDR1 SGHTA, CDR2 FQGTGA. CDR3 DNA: TGTGCCAGCAGCTTATATTCACTAGCGGGGAATACGCAGTATTTT. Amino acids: CASSLYSLAGNTQYF.

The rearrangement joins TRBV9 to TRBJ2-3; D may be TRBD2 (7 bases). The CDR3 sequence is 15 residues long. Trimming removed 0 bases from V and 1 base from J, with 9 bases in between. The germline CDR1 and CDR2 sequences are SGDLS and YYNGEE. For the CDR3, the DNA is TGTGCCAGCAGCGTAGACGGGGGGCGCACAGATACGCAGTATTTT. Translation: CASSVDGGRTDTQYF.

The CDR3 protein is CASRLPHRALNSPLHF. The CDR3 region has the DNA TGTGCCAGCCGATTACCCCACAGGGCGCTGAATTCACCCCTCCACTTT. V usage is TRBV2 and J usage is TRBJ1-6; D perhaps matches TRBD1 (6 bases). Trimming cost V 8 bases and J 7 bases, with 21 bases left between them. This CDR3 contains 16 residues. Per germline, CDR1 SNHLY and CDR2 FYNNEI.

CDR3 protein: CATSDQGEYSPLHF. The CDR3 DNA reads as TGTGCCACCAGTGATCAGGGGGAGTATTCACCCCTCCACTTT. The chain joins TRBV15 to TRBJ1-6; 7 nucleotides match TRBD1. V lost 6 bases and J lost 8; bases outside the gene matches: 7. CDR1 LNHNV and CDR2 YYDKDF come from the germline V gene (reference sequence). The CDR3 covers 14 residues.

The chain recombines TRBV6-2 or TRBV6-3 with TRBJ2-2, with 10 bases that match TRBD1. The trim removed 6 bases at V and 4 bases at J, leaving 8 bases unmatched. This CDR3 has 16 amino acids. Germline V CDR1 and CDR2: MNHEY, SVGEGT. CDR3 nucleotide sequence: TGTGCCAGCAGCCCCGACAGGGGGCTCATCACCGGGGAGCTGTTTTTT. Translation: CASSPDRGLITGELFF.

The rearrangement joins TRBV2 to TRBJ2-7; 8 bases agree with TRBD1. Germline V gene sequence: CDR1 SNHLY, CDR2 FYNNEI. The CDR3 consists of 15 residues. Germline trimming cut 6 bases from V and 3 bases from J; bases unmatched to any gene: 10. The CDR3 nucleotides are TGTGCCAGCAGCCCGATGGGACAGGTCGACTACGAGCAGTACTTC. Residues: CASSPMGQVDYEQYF.

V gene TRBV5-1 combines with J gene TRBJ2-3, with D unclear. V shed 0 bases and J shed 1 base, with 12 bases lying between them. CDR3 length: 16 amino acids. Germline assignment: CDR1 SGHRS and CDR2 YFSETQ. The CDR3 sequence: CASSLENSRRTDTQYF. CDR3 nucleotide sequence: TGCGCCAGCAGCTTGGAGAACAGCCGCCGCACAGATACGCAGTATTTT.

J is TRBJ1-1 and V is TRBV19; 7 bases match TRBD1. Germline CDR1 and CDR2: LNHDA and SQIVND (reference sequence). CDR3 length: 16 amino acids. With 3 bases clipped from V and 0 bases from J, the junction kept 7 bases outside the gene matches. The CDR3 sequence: CASSIGAGGLNTEAFF. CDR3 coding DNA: TGTGCCAGTAGTATTGGGGCAGGGGGGCTGAACACTGAAGCTTTCTTT.

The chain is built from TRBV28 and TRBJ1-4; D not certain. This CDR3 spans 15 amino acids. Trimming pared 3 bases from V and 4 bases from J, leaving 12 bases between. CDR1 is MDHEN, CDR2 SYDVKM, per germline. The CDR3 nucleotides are TGTGCCAGCAGTTTGTATGAGGCGGATAATGAAAAACTGTTTTTT. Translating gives CASSLYEADNEKLFF.

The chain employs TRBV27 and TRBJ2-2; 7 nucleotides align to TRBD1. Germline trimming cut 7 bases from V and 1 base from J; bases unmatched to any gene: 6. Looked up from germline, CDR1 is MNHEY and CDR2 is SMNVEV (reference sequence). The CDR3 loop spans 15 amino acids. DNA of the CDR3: TGTGCCAGCACCCCTCGGACAGGGAACACCGGGGAGCTGTTTTTT. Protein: CASTPRTGNTGELFF.

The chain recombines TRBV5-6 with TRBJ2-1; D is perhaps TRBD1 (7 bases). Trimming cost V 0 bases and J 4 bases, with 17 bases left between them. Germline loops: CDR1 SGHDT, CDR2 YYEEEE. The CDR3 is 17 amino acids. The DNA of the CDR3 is TGTGCCAGCAGCTTGGGGAGGGTACAGGGGTCATACAATGAGCAGTTCTTC. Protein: CASSLGRVQGSYNEQFF.

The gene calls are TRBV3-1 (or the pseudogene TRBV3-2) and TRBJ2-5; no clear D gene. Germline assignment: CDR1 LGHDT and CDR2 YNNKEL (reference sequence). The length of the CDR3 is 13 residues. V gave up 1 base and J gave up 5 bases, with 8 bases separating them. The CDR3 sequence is CASSQGISETQYF. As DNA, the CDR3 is TGTGCCAGCAGCCAAGGTATTTCGGAGACCCAGTACTTC.

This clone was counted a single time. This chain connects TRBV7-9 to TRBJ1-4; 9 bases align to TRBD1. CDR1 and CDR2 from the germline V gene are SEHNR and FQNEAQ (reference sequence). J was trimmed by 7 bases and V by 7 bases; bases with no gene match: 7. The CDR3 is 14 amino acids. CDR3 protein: CASTTGDRAEKLFF. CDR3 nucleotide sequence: TGTGCCAGCACCACTGGGGACAGGGCTGAAAAACTGTTTTTT. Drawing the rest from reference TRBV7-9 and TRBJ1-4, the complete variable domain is DTGVSQNPRHKITKRGQNVTFRCDPISEHNRLYWYRQTLGQGPEFLTYFQNEAQLEKSRLLSDRFSAERPKGSFSTLEIQRTEQGDSAMYLCASTTGDRAEKLFFGSGTQLSVL.

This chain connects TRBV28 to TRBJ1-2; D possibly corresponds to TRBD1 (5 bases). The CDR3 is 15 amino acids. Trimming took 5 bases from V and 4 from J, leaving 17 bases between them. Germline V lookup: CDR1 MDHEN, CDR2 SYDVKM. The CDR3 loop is CASSLLGGLGYGYTF. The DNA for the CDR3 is TGTGCCAGCAGTCTCCTTGGGGGGTTGGGCTATGGCTACACCTTC.